A single sample gave rise to the 25 T cell receptor beta chains below, sequenced in a study of liver allograft versus peripheral blood T cells. Overall study context: Recipients' peripheral blood T cell receptor repertoires were compared with those in transplanted livers.

Using its own MiXCR run on the reads, TCRdb lists one record per CDR3 protein. The data hold over 10,000 distinct CDR3 sequences, with approximately 17% observed a single time. These receptor sequences come from a human patient who had a liver transplant. These T cells may partly come from the graft donor.

This clonotype was recorded at least ten times. The rearrangement uses TRBV9 and TRBJ1-2; no clear D gene. V shed 0 bases and J shed 4 bases, with 10 bases lying between them. The CDR3 spans 14 residues. The germline V gene encodes CDR1 SGDLS and CDR2 YYNGEE. CDR3 DNA: TGTGCCAGCAGCGTAGAGGCCGGACCCTATGGCTACACCTTC. Translation: CASSVEAGPYGYTF.

Within the sample, this clonotype is medium-sized. CDR3 amino acids: CASSVGGDGTEAFF. The CDR3 DNA sequence: TGTGCCAGTAGTGTCGGAGGGGATGGCACTGAAGCTTTCTTT. The chain joins TRBV19 to TRBJ1-1, with D possibly matching TRBD1 (5 bases). Germline assignment: CDR1 LNHDA and CDR2 SQIVND (reference sequence). The ends were cut back, 5 bases at V and 4 bases at J, with 14 bases in the middle. This CDR3 has 14 residues.

Relative to its sample, this clonotype is medium-sized. The chain combines TRBV19 with TRBJ2-1; 7 positions agree with TRBD1. In germline, CDR1 is LNHDA, CDR2 SQIVND (reference sequence). With 7 bases clipped from V and 9 bases from J, the junction kept 3 bases outside the gene matches. The length of the CDR3 is 11 residues. CDR3 region: CASTTGSEQFF. CDR3 in DNA: TGTGCCAGTACGACAGGGAGTGAGCAGTTCTTC.

CDR3 nucleotide sequence: TGTGCCAGCAGTTCCCATCAGGTCTCGCAGCATTTT. It yields the protein CASSSHQVSQHF. This chain connects TRBV28 to TRBJ1-5; D is uncertain. The V gene lost 4 bases and the J gene lost 13 bases, with 14 bases spanning the gap. Germline loops: CDR1 MDHEN, CDR2 SYDVKM. CDR3 length equals 12 residues.

This clonotype showed up just a few times. This sequence joins TRBV28 and TRBJ2-5; 11 bases are shared with TRBD1. The CDR3 totals 15 residues. Germline-derived CDR1 and CDR2 are MDHEN and SYDVKM. J gave up 4 bases and V 7 bases, and 8 bases lay outside the gene matches. As DNA, the CDR3 is TGTGCCAGCATCCGGACAGGGGGCCATGGAGAGACCCAGTACTTC. Protein sequence: CASIRTGGHGETQYF.

The chain has TRBV5-1 and TRBJ1-3; no clear D. Germline loops: CDR1 SGHRS, CDR2 YFSETQ. The CDR3 is 16 residues long. Between the trimmed V and J ends, which lost 1 base and 1 base, there was a span of 12 bases. The chain's CDR3 is CASSLQATYSGNTIYF. CDR3 DNA sequence: TGCGCCAGCAGCTTGCAGGCCACCTATTCTGGAAACACCATATATTTT.

This clonotype appeared a few times. This chain links TRBV20-1 with TRBJ2-1, with a possible D match to TRBD2 (7 bases). The CDR3 length is 15 residues. V shed 3 bases and J shed 0 bases, with 12 bases lying between them. In germline, CDR1 is DFQATT, CDR2 SNEGSKA (reference sequence). CDR3 in DNA: TGCAGTGCTAGTGGGGGGGGCCGCTCCTACAATGAGCAGTTCTTC. It is translated as CSASGGGRSYNEQFF.

The chain recombines TRBV7-9 with TRBJ2-2; no clear D gene. V was cut by 1 base and J by 4 bases, with 7 bases left in between. There are 14 residues in the CDR3. The germline CDR1 and CDR2 sequences are SEHNR and FQNEAQ (reference sequence). CDR3 loop: CASSLDLGTGELFF. CDR3 bases: TGTGCCAGCAGCTTAGATCTCGGCACCGGGGAGCTGTTTTTT.

The rearrangement joins TRBV30 to TRBJ1-1, with D perhaps matching TRBD1 (5 bases). The CDR3 has 15 residues. Germline V gene data show CDR1 as GTSNPN and CDR2 as SVGIG (reference sequence). Trimming took off 7 bases at V and 8 bases at J, with 26 bases between the two ends. CDR3 loop: CASTLFGTPTAEAFF. CDR3 sequence (DNA): TGTGCCTCAACCCTCTTTGGGACCCCAACGGCGGAAGCTTTCTTT.

Details on this clonotype: A much larger clone is a single base away; this may be a read error. The chain couples TRBV7-2 to TRBJ2-7, with 7 bases matching TRBD2. The CDR3 loop spans 16 amino acids. Trimming took 3 bases from V and 3 from J; bases not matched to a gene: 11. Germline assignment: CDR1 SGHTA and CDR2 FQGNSA. CDR3 DNA sequence: TGTGCCAGCAGCTTCCTCAATGGACTAGTATTCTACGAGCAGTACTTC. It yields the protein CASSFLNGLVFYEQYF.

This clonotype was observed a handful of times. V gene TRBV28 combines with J gene TRBJ1-5; 8 positions agree with TRBD1. V trimming: 8 bases; J trimming: 3 bases; junction bases outside the gene matches: 15. The germline gives CDR1 MDHEN, CDR2 SYDVKM. The CDR3 is 17 residues long. CDR3: CASFSQGAGEYNQPQHF. Written as DNA, the CDR3 is TGTGCCAGCTTCTCCCAGGGGGCAGGGGAATACAATCAGCCCCAGCATTTT.

The chain links TRBV7-2 to TRBJ2-7; D gene ambiguous. The V end was cut by 1 base, the J end by 7 bases, with 8 bases between. The germline V gene has CDR1 SGHTA and CDR2 FQGNSA. The CDR3 is 12 residues long. The CDR3 DNA follows: TGTGCCAGCAGCTTAGTCTATTCTGAGCAGTACTTC. This codes for CASSLVYSEQYF.

This clonotype rates as medium-sized. The chain recombines TRBV29-1 with TRBJ1-2; tentative D call: TRBD1 (5 bases). The CDR3 has 11 residues. CDR1 SQVTM and CDR2 ANQGSEA come from the germline V gene. The V and J ends lost 5 bases and 8 bases respectively, with 12 bases between them. Here the CDR3 reads CSVFRGGGYTF. The CDR3 nucleotides read TGCAGCGTTTTTCGGGGGGGGGGCTACACCTTC.

In its sample, this clonotype was seen many times. The chain couples TRBV12-3 or TRBV12-4 to TRBJ1-2; D is ambiguous. Between the trimmed V and J ends, which lost 5 bases and 5 bases, there was a span of 6 bases. The CDR3 spans 11 residues. CDR3 coding DNA: TGTGCCAGCAGTGACGGTTATGGCTACACCTTC. Its translation is CASSDGYGYTF.

This clonotype occurred a few times. This chain joins TRBV7-9 and TRBJ1-4; D gene uncertain. The CDR3 is 15 residues long. Trimming shortened V by 1 base and J by 3 bases, and 9 bases separated the two germline ends. Looked up from germline, CDR1 is SEHNR and CDR2 is FQNEAQ (reference sequence). The DNA of the CDR3 is TGTGCCAGCAGCTTAGGGGTCACAGCTAATGAAAAACTGTTTTTT. It translates to CASSLGVTANEKLFF.

The chain recombines TRBV9 with TRBJ2-2; perhaps TRBD1 as D (6 bases). Looked up from germline, CDR1 is SGDLS and CDR2 is YYNGEE. The ends were cut back, 2 bases at V and 4 bases at J, with 9 bases in the middle. The CDR3 covers 14 residues. In nucleotides, the CDR3 is TGTGCCAGCAGCGTTACAGGGACCACCGGGGAGCTGTTTTTT. It is translated as CASSVTGTTGELFF.

The CDR3 region is CSASVRMGVANEKLFF. The DNA of the CDR3 is TGCAGTGCTAGCGTCCGAATGGGGGTAGCTAATGAAAAACTGTTTTTT. V is TRBV20-1 and J is TRBJ1-4, with D tentatively TRBD1 (5 bases). V was cut by 3 bases and J by 3 bases, with 17 bases left in between. CDR1 is DFQATT, CDR2 SNEGSKA, per germline (reference sequence). The CDR3 has 16 amino acids.

As for this clonotype: This may arise from a read error, as a much more abundant clone is one base away. The gene calls are TRBV6-1 and TRBJ2-7, with TRBD2 matching 8 bases. Losses at the gene ends were 5 bases for V and 7 bases for J; bases not matched to a gene: 19. The germline V gene has CDR1 MNHNS and CDR2 SASEGT. The length of the CDR3 is 17 residues. The DNA of the CDR3 is TGTGCCAGCAGTCCAAGCGTTAGGACTAGCAGGAGGGGGGAGCAGTACTTC. Its translation: CASSPSVRTSRRGEQYF.

This clonotype was seen many times. For the CDR3, the DNA is TGTGCCAGCAGCCAGTGGGGCCTAGCTGGGGCCAACGTCCTGACTTTC. This encodes CASSQWGLAGANVLTF. The chain recombines TRBV14 with TRBJ2-6; D is perhaps TRBD1 (5 bases). Trimming removed 3 bases from V and 2 bases from J, with 11 bases in between. The CDR3 runs to 16 residues. CDR1 SGHDN and CDR2 FVKESK come from the germline V gene.

The chain recombines TRBV30 with TRBJ2-7; perhaps D is TRBD1 or TRBD2 (6 bases each). The better agreement between TRBJ2-3 and the DNA end casts doubt on the J call. The CDR3 is 13 residues long. CDR1 is GTSNPN, CDR2 SVGIG, per germline (reference sequence). This chain's CDR3 is CAWSYGGPDTQYF. As DNA, the CDR3 is TGTGCCTGGAGTTACGGGGGCCCCGATACGCAGTATTTT.

The chain employs TRBV9 and TRBJ2-1; 7 nucleotides match TRBD2. This CDR3 comprises 17 residues. Per germline, CDR1 SGDLS and CDR2 YYNGEE. The trim removed 3 bases at V and 4 bases at J, leaving 13 bases unmatched. The CDR3 protein is CASSGGGGGSFYNEQFF. DNA of the CDR3: TGTGCCAGCAGCGGGGGCGGTGGCGGGAGTTTTTACAATGAGCAGTTCTTC.

This clonotype rates as medium-sized. The rearrangement uses TRBV10-3 and TRBJ1-3; D is undetermined. V shed 6 bases and J shed 0 bases, with 9 bases lying between them. The CDR3 is made up of 14 amino acids. Germline V gene lookup returns CDR1 ENHRY and CDR2 SYGVKD. For the CDR3, the DNA is TGTGCCATCAGCACCGGGAGCTCTGGAAACACCATATATTTT. Its protein product is CAISTGSSGNTIYF.

This clonotype has more than one count but fewer than ten. The chain joins TRBV7-9 to TRBJ2-6; 9 nucleotides align to TRBD1. The CDR3 spans 17 residues. Germline CDR1 is SEHNR and CDR2 is FQNEAQ (reference sequence). With V trimmed by 3 bases and J by 2 bases, 5 bases remained unmatched. CDR3 nucleotide sequence: TGTGCCAGCAGCTTGGGACAGGGCTCCACTGGGGCCAACGTCCTGACTTTC. Translating it yields CASSLGQGSTGANVLTF.

This clonotype has more than one count but fewer than ten. The chain uses TRBV19 and TRBJ2-7; 9 bases are a match to TRBD1. This CDR3 has 11 amino acids. J lost 5 bases, V lost 8 bases, and 1 base had no gene match. Germline CDR1 LNHDA, CDR2 SQIVND (reference sequence). The CDR3 spells CASGQGNEQYF. The CDR3, as DNA: TGTGCCAGTGGACAGGGGAACGAGCAGTACTTC.

This clonotype has only one observation. A single base separates this from a much larger clone, so it may be a read error. V is TRBV28 and J is TRBJ1-2; 8 bases are shared with TRBD1. This CDR3 comprises 15 residues. Losses at the gene ends were 6 bases for V and 4 bases for J; bases not matched to a gene: 10. CDR1 MDHEN and CDR2 SYDVKM come from the germline V gene. The CDR3 here is CASRPWTGRSYGYTF. The CDR3 coding sequence is TGTGCCAGCAGACCCTGGACAGGGCGGTCCTATGGCTACACCTTC.